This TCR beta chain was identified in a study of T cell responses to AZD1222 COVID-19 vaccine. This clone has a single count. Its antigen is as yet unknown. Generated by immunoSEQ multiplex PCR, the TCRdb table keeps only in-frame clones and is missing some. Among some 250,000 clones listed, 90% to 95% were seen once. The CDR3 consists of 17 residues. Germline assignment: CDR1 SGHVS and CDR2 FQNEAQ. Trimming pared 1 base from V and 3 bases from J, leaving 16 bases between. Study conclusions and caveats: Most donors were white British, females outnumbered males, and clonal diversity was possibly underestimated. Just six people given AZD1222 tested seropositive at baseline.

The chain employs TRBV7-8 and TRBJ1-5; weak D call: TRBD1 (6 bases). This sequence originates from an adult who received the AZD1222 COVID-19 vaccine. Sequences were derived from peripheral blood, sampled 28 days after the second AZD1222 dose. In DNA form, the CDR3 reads TGTGCCAGCAGCTTAGTCTCCCGAACAGGGATCAATCAGCCCCAGCATTTT. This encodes CASSLVSRTGINQPQHF. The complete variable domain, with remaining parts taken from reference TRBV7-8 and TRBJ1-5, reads GAGVSQSPRYKVAKRGQDVALRCDPISGHVSLFWYQQALGQGPEFLTYFQNEAQLDKSGLPSDRFFAERPEGSVSTLKIQRTQQEDSAVYLCASSLVSRTGINQPQHFGDGTRLSIL.